The present entry profiles one TCR beta chain with its context. Germline V gives CDR1 LGHDT, CDR2 YNNKEL (reference sequence). CDR3 length: 16 amino acids. Deletions cut 0 bases from V and 2 bases from J, with 13 bases between. TCRdb keeps only in-frame clones here, not all; method: immunoSEQ multiplex PCR. The data hold under 250,000 clones, with around 90% observed a single time. These data come from a study of blood T cell repertoires in COVID-19. This TCR was sampled from a man between 60 and 75 years old who had recovered from COVID-19. This rearrangement joins TRBV3-1 (or the pseudogene TRBV3-2) to TRBJ2-5; a weak D match, TRBD1 (6 bases). The specimen was peripheral blood. CDR3 sequence reads: CASSQDRRDRQETQYF. As DNA, the CDR3 is TGTGCCAGCAGCCAAGATCGAAGAGACAGGCAAGAGACCCAGTACTTC.